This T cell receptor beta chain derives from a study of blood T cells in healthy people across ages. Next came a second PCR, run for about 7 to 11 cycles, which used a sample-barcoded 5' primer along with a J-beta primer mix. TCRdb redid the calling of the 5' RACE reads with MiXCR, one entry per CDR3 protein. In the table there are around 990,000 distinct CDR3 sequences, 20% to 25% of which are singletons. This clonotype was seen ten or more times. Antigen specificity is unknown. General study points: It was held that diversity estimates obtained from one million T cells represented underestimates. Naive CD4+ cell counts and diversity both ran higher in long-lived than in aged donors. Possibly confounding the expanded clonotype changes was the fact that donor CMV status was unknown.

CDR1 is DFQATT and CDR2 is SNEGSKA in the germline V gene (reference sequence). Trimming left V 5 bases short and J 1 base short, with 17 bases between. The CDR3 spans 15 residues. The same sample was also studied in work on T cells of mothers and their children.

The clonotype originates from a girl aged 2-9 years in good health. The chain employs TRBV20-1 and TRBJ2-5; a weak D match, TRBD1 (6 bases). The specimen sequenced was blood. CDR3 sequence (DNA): TGCAGTGCTCGAGGGGGATCGGATGTCCAAGAGACCCAGTACTTC. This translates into CSARGGSDVQETQYF.